This is a list of T cell receptor beta chains from one sample in a study of shared clonotypes between healthy human individuals. Assay: immunoSEQ multiplex PCR; the TCRdb copy retains only in-frame clones and omits some. The top ten hold under 30% of the sample, which has 750,000 to 1,000,000 clones, 85% to 95% seen once. The sequenced sample consisted of naive CD8+ T cells sorted from blood. The source of these receptors is a man in his thirties or forties in good health. The CDR3 runs from the conserved cysteine through the conserved F or W. The order of the fields is V gene, J gene, D gene, clone size, CDR3 protein, CDR3 DNA. The D gene is left open where the match is weak. Size tells how often a clone was seen (once, few, many) or the class of an expanded clone, and some rows leave it out.

v_gene: TRBV9; j_gene: TRBJ1-5; d_gene: NA; abundance: NA; CDR3aa: CASSVPEEPAHQPQHF; CDR3nt: TGTGCCAGCAGCGTACCCGAGGAACCCGCCCATCAGCCCCAGCATTTT
v_gene: TRBV7-9; j_gene: TRBJ2-2; d_gene: TRBD1; abundance: few; CDR3aa: CASSPGTGVHGELFF; CDR3nt: TGTGCCAGCAGCCCAGGGACAGGGGTTCACGGGGAGCTGTTTTTT
v_gene: TRBV7-9; j_gene: TRBJ2-5; d_gene: TRBD1; abundance: NA; CDR3aa: CASQTGGLYQETQYF; CDR3nt: TGTGCCAGCCAAACAGGGGGTTTATACCAAGAGACCCAGTACTTC
v_gene: TRBV23-1; j_gene: TRBJ2-7; d_gene: NA; abundance: NA; CDR3aa: CASSRGLAVQGGTYEQYF; CDR3nt: TGCGCCAGCAGTCGAGGGCTAGCGGTCCAGGGGGGCACCTACGAGCAGTACTTC
v_gene: TRBV27; j_gene: TRBJ2-7; d_gene: TRBD2; abundance: NA; CDR3aa: CASSKGLALYEQYF; CDR3nt: TGTGCCAGCAGTAAAGGACTAGCCCTCTACGAGCAGTACTTC
v_gene: TRBV10-3; j_gene: TRBJ2-3; d_gene: TRBD2; abundance: NA; CDR3aa: CAIRGASGRSTDTQYF; CDR3nt: TGTGCCATCAGAGGGGCTAGCGGGAGAAGCACAGATACGCAGTATTTT
v_gene: TRBV19; j_gene: TRBJ1-5; d_gene: TRBD1; abundance: NA; CDR3aa: CASSTGTGVQPQHF; CDR3nt: TGTGCCAGTAGTACCGGGACAGGGGTTCAGCCCCAGCATTTT
v_gene: TRBV27; j_gene: TRBJ2-3; d_gene: NA; abundance: once; CDR3aa: CASSLYRSTDTQYF; CDR3nt: TGTGCCAGCAGTTTATATCGGAGCACAGATACGCAGTATTTT
v_gene: TRBV28; j_gene: TRBJ2-1; d_gene: TRBD2; abundance: NA; CDR3aa: CASSFPASGTSSYNEQFF; CDR3nt: TGTGCCAGCAGTTTTCCAGCTAGCGGGACTAGCTCCTACAATGAGCAGTTCTTC
v_gene: TRBV6-1; j_gene: TRBJ1-2; d_gene: NA; abundance: NA; CDR3aa: CASSESARRGNYGYTF; CDR3nt: TGTGCCAGCAGTGAATCGGCGCGAAGGGGTAACTATGGCTACACCTTC
v_gene: TRBV28; j_gene: TRBJ2-7; d_gene: TRBD2; abundance: once; CDR3aa: CASSLLAGGPLRGQYF; CDR3nt: TGTGCCAGCAGTTTACTAGCGGGAGGGCCCCTACGAGGGCAGTACTTC
v_gene: TRBV29-1; j_gene: TRBJ2-5; d_gene: NA; abundance: NA; CDR3aa: CSVEGLLYQETQYF; CDR3nt: TGCAGCGTTGAAGGCCTTCTGTACCAAGAGACCCAGTACTTC
v_gene: TRBV2; j_gene: TRBJ2-3; d_gene: TRBD1; abundance: once; CDR3aa: CATQEGTGVETGTDTQYF; CDR3nt: TGTGCCACCCAAGAGGGGACAGGGGTTGAAACGGGCACAGATACGCAGTATTTT
v_gene: TRBV7-6; j_gene: TRBJ2-7; d_gene: TRBD2; abundance: once; CDR3aa: CASSLEGPGLETYEQYF; CDR3nt: TGTGCCAGCAGCTTAGAAGGGCCGGGACTAGAGACTTACGAGCAGTACTTC
v_gene: TRBV27; j_gene: TRBJ2-3; d_gene: NA; abundance: NA; CDR3aa: CASSLNPLATDTQYF; CDR3nt: TGTGCCAGCAGTCTTAACCCCCTAGCAACAGATACGCAGTATTTT
v_gene: TRBV27; j_gene: TRBJ1-5; d_gene: NA; abundance: NA; CDR3aa: CASSQGRSSQPQHF; CDR3nt: TGTGCCAGCAGTCAGGGGAGGAGCAGTCAGCCCCAGCATTTT
v_gene: TRBV7-9; j_gene: TRBJ2-2; d_gene: TRBD1; abundance: NA; CDR3aa: CASSPPRDRLSGELFF; CDR3nt: TGTGCCAGCAGCCCTCCGCGGGACAGGCTATCCGGGGAGCTGTTTTTT
v_gene: TRBV7-9; j_gene: TRBJ2-7; d_gene: NA; abundance: NA; CDR3aa: CASSSSAAQENYEQYF; CDR3nt: TGTGCCAGCAGCTCCAGCGCCGCCCAGGAGAACTACGAGCAGTACTTC
v_gene: TRBV7-7; j_gene: TRBJ2-7; d_gene: NA; abundance: NA; CDR3aa: CASSPGDTSYEQYF; CDR3nt: TGTGCTAGCAGCCCTGGGGACACATCCTACGAGCAGTACTTC
v_gene: TRBV5-6; j_gene: TRBJ2-5; d_gene: TRBD2; abundance: NA; CDR3aa: CASSLVPAGGSKETQYF; CDR3nt: TGTGCCAGCAGCTTGGTACCAGCGGGAGGGTCTAAAGAGACCCAGTACTTC
v_gene: TRBV18; j_gene: TRBJ2-5; d_gene: TRBD1; abundance: NA; CDR3aa: CASSPRQGVLSGTQYF; CDR3nt: TGTGCCAGCTCACCGAGACAGGGAGTATTATCAGGGACCCAGTACTTC
v_gene: TRBV9; j_gene: TRBJ1-2; d_gene: NA; abundance: NA; CDR3aa: CASSVEGNGYTF; CDR3nt: TGTGCCAGCAGCGTAGAAGGGAATGGCTACACCTTC
v_gene: TRBV5-6; j_gene: TRBJ2-3; d_gene: TRBD2; abundance: few; CDR3aa: CASSFSASGSRDTQYF; CDR3nt: TGTGCCAGCAGCTTTTCGGCTAGCGGGAGTCGAGATACGCAGTATTTT
v_gene: TRBV11-2; j_gene: TRBJ2-3; d_gene: NA; abundance: NA; CDR3aa: CASSLLDTQYF; CDR3nt: TGTGCCAGCAGCTTATTAGATACGCAGTATTTT
v_gene: TRBV10-2; j_gene: TRBJ1-1; d_gene: TRBD1; abundance: NA; CDR3aa: CASRQGKNTEAFF; CDR3nt: TGCGCCAGCCGACAGGGAAAGAACACTGAAGCTTTCTTT
v_gene: TRBV27; j_gene: TRBJ2-1; d_gene: NA; abundance: once; CDR3aa: CASTDETSNEQFF; CDR3nt: TGTGCCAGCACAGACGAAACGTCCAATGAGCAGTTCTTC
v_gene: TRBV18; j_gene: TRBJ2-1; d_gene: NA; abundance: NA; CDR3aa: CASSRADSSVRGEQFF; CDR3nt: TGTGCCAGCTCACGCGCGGACAGTTCTGTTCGGGGTGAGCAGTTCTTC
v_gene: TRBV2; j_gene: TRBJ1-2; d_gene: NA; abundance: NA; CDR3aa: CASSESWAANYGYTF; CDR3nt: TGTGCCAGCAGTGAATCCTGGGCGGCTAACTATGGCTACACCTTC
v_gene: TRBV7-2; j_gene: TRBJ2-5; d_gene: TRBD2; abundance: NA; CDR3aa: CASSLRSGIKETQYF; CDR3nt: TGTGCCAGCAGCTTACGGAGCGGGATAAAAGAGACCCAGTACTTC
v_gene: TRBV7-9; j_gene: TRBJ2-7; d_gene: NA; abundance: NA; CDR3aa: CASSLGQGGYEQYF; CDR3nt: TGTGCCAGCAGCTTAGGGCAGGGGGGCTACGAGCAGTACTTC
v_gene: TRBV7-2; j_gene: TRBJ2-3; d_gene: NA; abundance: once; CDR3aa: CASSLGGSGTDTQYF; CDR3nt: TGTGCCAGCAGCTTAGGCGGTAGCGGCACAGATACGCAGTATTTT
v_gene: TRBV6-5; j_gene: TRBJ2-1; d_gene: NA; abundance: NA; CDR3aa: CASSYSGHYNEQFF; CDR3nt: TGTGCCAGCAGTTACTCGGGACACTACAATGAGCAGTTCTTC
v_gene: TRBV7-2; j_gene: TRBJ2-3; d_gene: NA; abundance: NA; CDR3aa: CASTMGRGVNYRYF; CDR3nt: TGTGCCAGCACCATGGGGAGAGGCGTCAACTACCGGTATTTT
v_gene: TRBV7-9; j_gene: TRBJ2-5; d_gene: NA; abundance: NA; CDR3aa: CASSSTGQETQYF; CDR3nt: TGTGCCAGCAGCTCGACAGGACAAGAGACCCAGTACTTC
v_gene: TRBV7-2; j_gene: TRBJ1-2; d_gene: TRBD1; abundance: NA; CDR3aa: CASSSRGQGRGNYGYTF; CDR3nt: TGTGCCAGCAGCTCCCGAGGACAGGGGAGGGGAAACTATGGCTACACCTTC
v_gene: TRBV13; j_gene: TRBJ2-1; d_gene: TRBD2; abundance: NA; CDR3aa: CASSARLAGFINEQFF; CDR3nt: TGTGCCAGCAGCGCCAGACTAGCGGGGTTTATCAATGAGCAGTTCTTC
v_gene: TRBV27; j_gene: TRBJ2-6; d_gene: TRBD1; abundance: NA; CDR3aa: CASRGGSGANVLTF; CDR3nt: TGTGCCAGCAGAGGGGGCTCAGGGGCCAACGTCCTGACTTTC
v_gene: TRBV5-1; j_gene: TRBJ2-1; d_gene: TRBD2; abundance: NA; CDR3aa: CASSGGLAGDEQFF; CDR3nt: TGCGCCAGCAGCGGCGGACTAGCAGGGGATGAGCAGTTCTTC
v_gene: TRBV28; j_gene: TRBJ2-3; d_gene: NA; abundance: NA; CDR3aa: CASSLEDNTDTQYF; CDR3nt: TGTGCCAGCAGTTTAGAGGACAACACAGATACGCAGTATTTT
v_gene: TRBV4-1; j_gene: TRBJ2-3; d_gene: NA; abundance: NA; CDR3aa: CASSQVDTGFGTDTQYF; CDR3nt: TGCGCCAGCAGCCAAGTGGATACAGGGTTTGGAACAGATACGCAGTATTTT
v_gene: TRBV14; j_gene: TRBJ2-1; d_gene: NA; abundance: NA; CDR3aa: CASSQEASGHYNEQFF; CDR3nt: TGTGCCAGCAGCCAGGAGGCGAGCGGGCACTACAATGAGCAGTTCTTC
v_gene: TRBV27; j_gene: TRBJ1-5; d_gene: NA; abundance: NA; CDR3aa: CASSQRARLDSNQPQHF; CDR3nt: TGTGCCAGCAGTCAGCGGGCCCGCCTTGATAGCAATCAGCCCCAGCATTTT
v_gene: TRBV5-4; j_gene: TRBJ1-2; d_gene: NA; abundance: NA; CDR3aa: CASSLVGLVGYTF; CDR3nt: TGTGCCAGCAGCTTGGTCGGTTTAGTAGGCTACACCTTC
v_gene: TRBV4-1; j_gene: TRBJ2-3; d_gene: NA; abundance: once; CDR3aa: CASSQAGIGQTDTQYF; CDR3nt: TGCGCCAGCAGCCAAGCCGGAATCGGACAGACAGATACGCAGTATTTT
v_gene: TRBV9; j_gene: TRBJ2-7; d_gene: NA; abundance: NA; CDR3aa: CASSSGLFGDEQYF; CDR3nt: TGTGCCAGCAGCTCGGGCCTTTTCGGGGACGAGCAGTACTTC
v_gene: TRBV4-3; j_gene: TRBJ2-5; d_gene: NA; abundance: NA; CDR3aa: CASSLGTSREETQYF; CDR3nt: TGCGCCAGCAGCCTTGGGACATCAAGGGAAGAGACCCAGTACTTC
v_gene: TRBV28; j_gene: TRBJ2-7; d_gene: TRBD1; abundance: NA; CDR3aa: CASSLTGQSSYEQYF; CDR3nt: TGTGCCAGCAGTTTAACGGGACAGAGCTCCTACGAGCAGTACTTC
v_gene: TRBV7-2; j_gene: TRBJ2-3; d_gene: TRBD2; abundance: NA; CDR3aa: CASSLVLAGDYTQYF; CDR3nt: TGTGCCAGCAGCTTAGTACTAGCGGGAGATTATACGCAGTATTTT
v_gene: TRBV7-9; j_gene: TRBJ2-7; d_gene: NA; abundance: NA; CDR3aa: CASSFPSSYEQYF; CDR3nt: TGTGCCAGCAGCTTCCCCAGCTCCTACGAGCAGTACTTC
v_gene: TRBV7-9; j_gene: TRBJ1-2; d_gene: NA; abundance: NA; CDR3aa: CASSLVRQGSGYTF; CDR3nt: TGTGCCAGCAGCTTAGTAAGGCAGGGAAGTGGCTACACCTTC
v_gene: TRBV5-1; j_gene: TRBJ2-3; d_gene: NA; abundance: NA; CDR3aa: CASSLGTASTDTQYF; CDR3nt: TGCGCCAGCAGCTTGGGTACGGCTAGCACAGATACGCAGTATTTT
v_gene: TRBV27; j_gene: TRBJ2-7; d_gene: NA; abundance: NA; CDR3aa: CASSLSQDYPYEQYF; CDR3nt: TGTGCCAGCAGTTTATCACAGGACTATCCCTACGAGCAGTACTTC
v_gene: TRBV28; j_gene: TRBJ2-7; d_gene: TRBD2; abundance: NA; CDR3aa: CASSLGLAGPSYEQYF; CDR3nt: TGTGCCAGCAGTTTGGGACTAGCGGGTCCCTCCTACGAGCAGTACTTC
v_gene: TRBV7-2; j_gene: TRBJ2-7; d_gene: TRBD1; abundance: NA; CDR3aa: CASSRGTVSYEQYF; CDR3nt: TGTGCCAGCAGCAGAGGGACAGTCTCCTACGAGCAGTACTTC
v_gene: TRBV7-2; j_gene: TRBJ1-1; d_gene: NA; abundance: NA; CDR3aa: CASSFPVGGTEAFF; CDR3nt: TGTGCCAGCAGCTTTCCAGTTGGGGGAACTGAAGCTTTCTTT